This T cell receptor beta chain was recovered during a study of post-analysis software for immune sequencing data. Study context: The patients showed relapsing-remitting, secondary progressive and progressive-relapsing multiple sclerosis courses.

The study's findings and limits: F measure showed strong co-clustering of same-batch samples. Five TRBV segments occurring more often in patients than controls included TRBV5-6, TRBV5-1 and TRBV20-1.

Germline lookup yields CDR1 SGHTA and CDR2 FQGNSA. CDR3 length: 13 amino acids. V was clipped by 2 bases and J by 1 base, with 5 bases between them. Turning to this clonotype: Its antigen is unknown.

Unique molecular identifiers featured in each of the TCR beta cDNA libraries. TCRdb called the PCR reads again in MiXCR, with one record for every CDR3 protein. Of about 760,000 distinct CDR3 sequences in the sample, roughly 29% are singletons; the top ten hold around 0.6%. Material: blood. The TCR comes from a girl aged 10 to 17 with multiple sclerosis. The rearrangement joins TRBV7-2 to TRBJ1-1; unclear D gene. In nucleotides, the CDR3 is TGTGCCAGCAGCTTAAACACGAACACTGAAGCTTTCTTT. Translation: CASSLNTNTEAFF.